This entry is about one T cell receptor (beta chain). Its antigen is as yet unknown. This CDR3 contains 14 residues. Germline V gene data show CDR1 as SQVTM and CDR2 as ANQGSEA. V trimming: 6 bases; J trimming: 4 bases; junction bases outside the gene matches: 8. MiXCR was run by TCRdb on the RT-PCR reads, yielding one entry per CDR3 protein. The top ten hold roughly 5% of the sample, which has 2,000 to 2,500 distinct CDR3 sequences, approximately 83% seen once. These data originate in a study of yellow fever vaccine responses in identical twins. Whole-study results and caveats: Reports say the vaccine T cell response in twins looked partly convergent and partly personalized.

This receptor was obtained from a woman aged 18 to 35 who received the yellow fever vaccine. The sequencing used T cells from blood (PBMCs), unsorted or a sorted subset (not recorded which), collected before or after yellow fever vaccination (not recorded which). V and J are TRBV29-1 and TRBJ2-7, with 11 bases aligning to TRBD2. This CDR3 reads CSVVTSGSGYEQYF. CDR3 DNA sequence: TGCAGCGTCGTTACTAGCGGGAGTGGTTACGAGCAGTACTTC.